This T cell receptor beta chain came from a study of radiation and T cells in renal cell carcinoma. About the study: Nephrectomy followed 15 Gy stereotactic body radiation by 4 weeks. Study-level points and caveats: In blood, top tumor clones expanded by 2 weeks, shrinking by 4.

Profiling relied on immunoSEQ multiplex PCR, and the TCRdb table lists in-frame clones only, not all of them. The profile shows 120,000 to 150,000 clones, about 87% of them singletons. On this clone itself: Its antigen is currently unknown.

Described time point: baseline pretreatment blood. Specified treatment: 15 Gy SBRT to primary tumor, nephrectomy 4 weeks later. Clear cell pathology was present in this patient's renal cell carcinoma. The CDR3 consists of 16 residues. Trimming at V came to 2 bases and at J to 5 bases, leaving 9 bases not matched to a gene. Germline CDR1 MNHNS, CDR2 SASEGT. This chain connects TRBV6-1 to TRBJ2-5, with 9 bases matching TRBD2. Sequencing used blood, obtained from a patient whose treatment included radiotherapy and nephrectomy. The sequence was obtained from a woman between 65 and 79 years old with renal cell carcinoma. The CDR3 loop reads CASSELSGGLDETQYF. CDR3 nucleotides: TGTGCCAGCAGTGAATTGAGCGGGGGGCTGGATGAGACCCAGTACTTC.